The clone carrying this T cell receptor (beta chain) was seen a few times. Using its own MiXCR run on the RT-PCR reads, TCRdb lists one record per CDR3 protein. The sample lists about a million distinct CDR3 sequences, about 20% occurring once. The germline gives CDR1 MNHEY, CDR2 SMNVEV (reference sequence). The CDR3 totals 15 residues. J gave up 5 bases and V 3 bases, and 7 bases lay outside the gene matches. The entry originates in a study of patients and donors after allogeneic stem cell transplantation. Sample: blood, either unsorted or a sorted T cell fraction (not recorded which). The genes are TRBV27 and TRBJ2-5; 9 nucleotides agree with TRBD1. This TCR was recovered from a human donor who was either an allogeneic HSCT recipient or a stem cell or donor lymphocyte infusion donor (not recorded which). It is not recorded whose cells these are; they may come from a transplant donor. The CDR3 DNA is TGTGCCAGCAGTTTTACGGGACAGGGAGGGGAGACCCAGTACTTC. It specifies CASSFTGQGGETQYF.